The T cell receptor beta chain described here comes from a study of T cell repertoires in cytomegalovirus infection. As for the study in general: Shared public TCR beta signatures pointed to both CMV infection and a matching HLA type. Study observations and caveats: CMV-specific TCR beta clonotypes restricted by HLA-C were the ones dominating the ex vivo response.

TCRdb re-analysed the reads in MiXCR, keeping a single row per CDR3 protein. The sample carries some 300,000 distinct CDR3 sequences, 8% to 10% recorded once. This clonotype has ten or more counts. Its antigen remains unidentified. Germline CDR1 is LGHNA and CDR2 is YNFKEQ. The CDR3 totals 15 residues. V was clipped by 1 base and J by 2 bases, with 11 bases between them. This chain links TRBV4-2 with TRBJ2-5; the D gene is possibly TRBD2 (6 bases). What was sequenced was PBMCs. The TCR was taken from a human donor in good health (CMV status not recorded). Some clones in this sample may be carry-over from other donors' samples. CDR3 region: CASSQGIAVQETQYF. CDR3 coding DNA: TGTGCCAGCAGCCAAGGAATAGCGGTTCAAGAGACCCAGTACTTC.